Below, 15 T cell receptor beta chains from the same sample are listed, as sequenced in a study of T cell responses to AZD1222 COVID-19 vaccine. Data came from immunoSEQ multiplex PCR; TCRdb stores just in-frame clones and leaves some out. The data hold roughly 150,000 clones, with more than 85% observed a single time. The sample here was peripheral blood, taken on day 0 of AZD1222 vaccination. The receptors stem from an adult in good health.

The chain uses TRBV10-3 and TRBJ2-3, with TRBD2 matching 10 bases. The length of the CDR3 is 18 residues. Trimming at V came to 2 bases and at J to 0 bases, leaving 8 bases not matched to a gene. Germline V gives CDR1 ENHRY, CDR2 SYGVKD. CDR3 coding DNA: TGTGCCATCAGTGAGACATCTAGCGGGGGCCTTAGCACAGATACGCAGTATTTT. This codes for CAISETSSGGLSTDTQYF.

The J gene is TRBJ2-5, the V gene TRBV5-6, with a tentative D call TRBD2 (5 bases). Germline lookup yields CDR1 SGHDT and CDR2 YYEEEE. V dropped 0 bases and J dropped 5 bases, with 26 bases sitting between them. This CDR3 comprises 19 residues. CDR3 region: CASSLGRRAAPTLAETQYF. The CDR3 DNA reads TGTGCCAGCAGCTTGGGTAGGCGGGCGGCACCAACGCTGGCGGAGACCCAGTACTTC.

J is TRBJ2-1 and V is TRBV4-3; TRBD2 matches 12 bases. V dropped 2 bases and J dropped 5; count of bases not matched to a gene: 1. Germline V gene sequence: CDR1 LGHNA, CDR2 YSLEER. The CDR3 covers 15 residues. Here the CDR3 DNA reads TGCGCCAGCAGCCAACGACTAGCGGGAGACAATGAGCAGTTCTTC. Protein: CASSQRLAGDNEQFF.

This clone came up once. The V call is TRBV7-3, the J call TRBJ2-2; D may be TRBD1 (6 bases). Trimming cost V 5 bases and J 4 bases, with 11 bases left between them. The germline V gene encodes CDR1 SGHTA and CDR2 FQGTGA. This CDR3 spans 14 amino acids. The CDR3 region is CASSALGGTGELFF. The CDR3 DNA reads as TGTGCCAGCAGCGCCCTAGGGGGCACCGGGGAGCTGTTTTTT.

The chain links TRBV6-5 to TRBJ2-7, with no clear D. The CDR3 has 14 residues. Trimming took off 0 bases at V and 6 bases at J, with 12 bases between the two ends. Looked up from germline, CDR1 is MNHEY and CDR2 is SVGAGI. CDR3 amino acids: CASSYSSRRLEQYF. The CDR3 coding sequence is TGTGCCAGCAGTTACTCGAGCCGTCGACTCGAGCAGTACTTC.

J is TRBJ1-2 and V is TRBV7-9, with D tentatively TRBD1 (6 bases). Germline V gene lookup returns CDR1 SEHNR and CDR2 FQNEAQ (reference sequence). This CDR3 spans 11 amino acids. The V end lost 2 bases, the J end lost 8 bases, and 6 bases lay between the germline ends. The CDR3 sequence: CASSLRGGYTF. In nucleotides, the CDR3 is TGTGCCAGCAGCTTAAGGGGGGGCTACACCTTC. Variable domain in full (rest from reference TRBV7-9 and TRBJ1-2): DTGVSQNPRHKITKRGQNVTFRCDPISEHNRLYWYRQTLGQGPEFLTYFQNEAQLEKSRLLSDRFSAERPKGSFSTLEIQRTEQGDSAMYLCASSLRGGYTFGSGTRLTVV.

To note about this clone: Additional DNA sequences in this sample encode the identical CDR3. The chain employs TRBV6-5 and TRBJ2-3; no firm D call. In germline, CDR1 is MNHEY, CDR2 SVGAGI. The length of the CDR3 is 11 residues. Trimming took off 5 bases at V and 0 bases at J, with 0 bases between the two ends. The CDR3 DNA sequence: TGTGCCAGCAGTAGCACAGATACGCAGTATTTT. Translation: CASSSTDTQYF.

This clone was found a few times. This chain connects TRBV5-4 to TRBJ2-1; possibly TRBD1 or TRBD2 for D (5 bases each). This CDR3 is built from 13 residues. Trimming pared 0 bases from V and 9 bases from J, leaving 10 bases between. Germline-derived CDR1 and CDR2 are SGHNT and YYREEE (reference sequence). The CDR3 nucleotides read TGTGCCAGCAGCTTGGCCGGGGACGGTGAGCAGTTCTTC. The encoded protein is CASSLAGDGEQFF.

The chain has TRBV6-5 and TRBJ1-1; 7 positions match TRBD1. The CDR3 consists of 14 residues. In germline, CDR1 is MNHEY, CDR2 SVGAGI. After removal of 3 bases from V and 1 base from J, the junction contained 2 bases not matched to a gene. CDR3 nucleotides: TGTGCCAGCAGTTATAACAGGGGGAACACTGAAGCTTTCTTT. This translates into CASSYNRGNTEAFF.

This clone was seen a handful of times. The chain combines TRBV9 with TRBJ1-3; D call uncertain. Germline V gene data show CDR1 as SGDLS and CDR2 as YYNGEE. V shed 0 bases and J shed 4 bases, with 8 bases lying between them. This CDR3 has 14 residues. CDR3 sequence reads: CASSVGLWGNTIYF. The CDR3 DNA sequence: TGTGCCAGCAGCGTAGGTCTTTGGGGAAACACCATATATTTT.

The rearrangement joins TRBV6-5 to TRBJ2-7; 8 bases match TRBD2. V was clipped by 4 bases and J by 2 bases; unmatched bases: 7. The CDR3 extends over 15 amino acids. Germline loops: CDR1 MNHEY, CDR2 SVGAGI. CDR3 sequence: CASSSLAGGAYEQYF. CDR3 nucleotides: TGTGCCAGCAGTTCTTTGGCGGGGGGAGCCTACGAGCAGTACTTC.

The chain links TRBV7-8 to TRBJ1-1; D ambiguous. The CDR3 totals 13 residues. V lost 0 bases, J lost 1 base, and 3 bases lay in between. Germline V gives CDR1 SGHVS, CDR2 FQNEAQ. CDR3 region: CASSLAQNTEAFF. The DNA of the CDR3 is TGTGCCAGCAGCTTAGCCCAGAACACTGAAGCTTTCTTT.

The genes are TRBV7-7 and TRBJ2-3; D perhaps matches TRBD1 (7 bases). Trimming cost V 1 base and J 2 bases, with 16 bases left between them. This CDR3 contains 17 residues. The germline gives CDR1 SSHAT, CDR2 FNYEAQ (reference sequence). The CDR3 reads CASSLDSGGLNTDTQYF. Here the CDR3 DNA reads TGTGCCAGCAGCTTAGACTCAGGGGGACTCAACACAGATACGCAGTATTTT.

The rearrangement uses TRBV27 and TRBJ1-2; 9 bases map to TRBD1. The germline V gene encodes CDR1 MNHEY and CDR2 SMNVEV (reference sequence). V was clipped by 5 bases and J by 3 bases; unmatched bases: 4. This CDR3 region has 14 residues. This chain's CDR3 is CASSQGQGHYGYTF. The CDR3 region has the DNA TGTGCCAGCAGTCAGGGACAGGGTCACTATGGCTACACCTTC.

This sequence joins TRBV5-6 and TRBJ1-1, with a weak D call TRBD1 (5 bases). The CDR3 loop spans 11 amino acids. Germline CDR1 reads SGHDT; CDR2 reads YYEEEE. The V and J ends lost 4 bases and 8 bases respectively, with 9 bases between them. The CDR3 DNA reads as TGTGCCAGCAGCATCAGGGAAGAAGCTTTCTTT. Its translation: CASSIREEAFF.